A single sample gave rise to the 6 T cell receptor beta chains below, sequenced in a study of cytotoxic CD8 clonotypes in ibrutinib-treated CLL. The data were produced by immunoSEQ multiplex PCR, yet TCRdb's version contains in-frame clones alone and is incomplete. The sample lists under 45,000 clones; about two thirds were seen once. The specimen comprised PBMCs, sampled at disease progression, from a patient treated with ibrutinib. The source of these receptors is a human donor with chronic lymphocytic leukemia.

The rearrangement links TRBV6-5 to TRBJ1-2; 7 bases agree with TRBD1. The CDR3 covers 16 residues. Looked up from germline, CDR1 is MNHEY and CDR2 is SVGAGI. The V gene end was trimmed by 0 bases and the J gene end by 8 bases; junction bases not matched to a gene: 12. This CDR3 is CASSYSILTGEKGYTF. The CDR3 bases are TGTGCCAGCAGTTACTCGATCCTAACAGGGGAAAAGGGCTACACCTTC.

The chain employs TRBV9 and TRBJ1-1; no firm D call. The CDR3 covers 15 residues. Trimming removed 4 bases from V and 2 bases from J, with 15 bases in between. Germline assignment: CDR1 SGDLS and CDR2 YYNGEE. CDR3 loop: CASSPRGIDNTEAFF. The CDR3 DNA reads TGTGCCAGCAGCCCGAGAGGGATAGACAACACTGAAGCTTTCTTT.

This CDR3 reads CASSSRPYNEQFF. CDR3 sequence (DNA): TGTGCCAGCAGCTCCCGACCTTACAATGAGCAGTTCTTC. The chain carries TRBV11-3 and TRBJ2-1; no clear D. Trimming cost V 4 bases and J 4 bases, with 8 bases left between them. This CDR3 has 13 residues. Per germline, CDR1 SGHNT and CDR2 YENEEA.

The V call is TRBV5-6, the J call TRBJ2-1; 7 nucleotides match TRBD2. Losses at the gene ends were 2 bases for V and 8 bases for J; bases not matched to a gene: 13. Germline CDR1 reads SGHDT; CDR2 reads YYEEEE. This CDR3 spans 16 amino acids. The CDR3 protein is CASSLSSWEGRHEQFF. CDR3 DNA: TGTGCCAGCAGCTTATCCTCTTGGGAGGGCCGCCATGAGCAGTTCTTC.

This clone was recorded a few times. The CDR3 DNA reads as TGTGCCAGCAGCCAAGAGCCTCAGGGACTTGGGCAGCCCCAGCATTTT. Protein sequence: CASSQEPQGLGQPQHF. The gene calls are TRBV4-2 and TRBJ1-5; a possible D gene is TRBD1 (5 bases). Germline lookup yields CDR1 LGHNA and CDR2 YNFKEQ. The CDR3 loop spans 16 amino acids. The ends were cut back, 0 bases at V and 7 bases at J, with 16 bases in the middle.

The chain is built from TRBV11-2 and TRBJ2-1; D not certain. Germline CDR1 is SGHAT and CDR2 is FQNNGV. V was cut by 2 bases and J by 6 bases, with 5 bases left in between. The CDR3 consists of 12 residues. The CDR3 region has the DNA TGTGCCAGCAGCTTAACCGGCAATGAGCAGTTCTTC. It specifies CASSLTGNEQFF.